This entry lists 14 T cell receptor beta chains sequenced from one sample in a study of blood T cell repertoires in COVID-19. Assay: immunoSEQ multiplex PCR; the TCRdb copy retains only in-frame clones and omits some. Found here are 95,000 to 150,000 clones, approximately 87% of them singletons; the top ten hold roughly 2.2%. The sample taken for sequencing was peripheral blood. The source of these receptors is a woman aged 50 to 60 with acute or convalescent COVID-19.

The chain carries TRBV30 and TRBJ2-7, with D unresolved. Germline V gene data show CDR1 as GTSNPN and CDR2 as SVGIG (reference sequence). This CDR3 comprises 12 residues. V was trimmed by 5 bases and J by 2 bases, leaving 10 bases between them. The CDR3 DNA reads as TGTGCCTGGTCAGTTGTTACCTACGAGCAGTACTTC. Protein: CAWSVVTYEQYF. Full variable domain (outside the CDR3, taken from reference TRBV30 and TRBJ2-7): SQTIHQWPATLVQPVGSPLSLECTVEGTSNPNLYWYRQAAGRGLQLLFYSVGIGQISSEVPQNLSASRPQDRQFILSSKKLLLSDSGFYLCAWSVVTYEQYFGPGTRLTVT.

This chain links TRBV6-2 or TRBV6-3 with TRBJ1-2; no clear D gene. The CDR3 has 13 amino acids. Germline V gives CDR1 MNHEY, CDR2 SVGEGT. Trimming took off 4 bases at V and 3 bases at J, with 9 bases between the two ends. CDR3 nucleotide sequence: TGTGCCAGCAGTTCCCTCTCCTACTATGGCTACACCTTC. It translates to CASSSLSYYGYTF.

The CDR3 loop is CASSQDRTTGELFF. CDR3 coding DNA: TGTGCCAGCAGTCAGGACAGGACCACCGGGGAGCTGTTTTTT. The gene calls are TRBV6-1 and TRBJ2-2; 7 nucleotides match TRBD1. Germline V lookup: CDR1 MNHNS, CDR2 SASEGT. Trimming removed 5 bases from V and 4 bases from J; junction bases left unmatched: 4. This CDR3 comprises 14 residues.

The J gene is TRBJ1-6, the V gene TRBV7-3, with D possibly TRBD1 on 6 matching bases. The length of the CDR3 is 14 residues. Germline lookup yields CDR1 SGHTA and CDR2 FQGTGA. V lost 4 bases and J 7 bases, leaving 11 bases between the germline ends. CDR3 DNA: TGTGCCAGCAGCTACAACAGGGAAAATTCACCCCTCCACTTT. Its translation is CASSYNRENSPLHF.

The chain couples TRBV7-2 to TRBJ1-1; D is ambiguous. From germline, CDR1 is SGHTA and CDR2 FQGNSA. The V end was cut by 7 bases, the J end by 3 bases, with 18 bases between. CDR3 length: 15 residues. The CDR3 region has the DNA TGTGCCAGCAACATCCGGAGAGCTCACTACACTGAAGCTTTCTTT. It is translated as CASNIRRAHYTEAFF.

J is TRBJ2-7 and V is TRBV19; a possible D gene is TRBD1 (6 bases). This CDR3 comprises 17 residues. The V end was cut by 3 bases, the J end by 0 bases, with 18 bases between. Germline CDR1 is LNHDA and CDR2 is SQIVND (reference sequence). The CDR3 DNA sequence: TGTGCCAGTAGTATCTCTACTACGGGACACTTCTCCTACGAGCAGTACTTC. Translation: CASSISTTGHFSYEQYF.

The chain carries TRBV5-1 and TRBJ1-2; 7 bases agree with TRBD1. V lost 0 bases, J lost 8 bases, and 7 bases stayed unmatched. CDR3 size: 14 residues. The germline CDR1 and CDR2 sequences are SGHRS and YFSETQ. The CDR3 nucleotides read TGCGCCAGCAGCTTGGGACAGGGAACGGGGGGCTACACCTTC. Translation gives CASSLGQGTGGYTF. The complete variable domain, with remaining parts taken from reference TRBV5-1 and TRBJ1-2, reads KAGVTQTPRYLIKTRGQQVTLSCSPISGHRSVSWYQQTPGQGLQFLFEYFSETQRNKGNFPGRFSGRQFSNSRSEMNVSTLELGDSALYLCASSLGQGTGGYTFGSGTRLTVV.

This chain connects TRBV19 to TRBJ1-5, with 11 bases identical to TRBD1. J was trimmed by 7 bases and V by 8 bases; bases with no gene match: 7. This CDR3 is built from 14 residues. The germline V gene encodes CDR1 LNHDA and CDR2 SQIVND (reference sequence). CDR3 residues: CASARDRGWQPQHF. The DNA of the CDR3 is TGTGCCAGTGCCCGGGACAGGGGGTGGCAGCCCCAGCATTTT.

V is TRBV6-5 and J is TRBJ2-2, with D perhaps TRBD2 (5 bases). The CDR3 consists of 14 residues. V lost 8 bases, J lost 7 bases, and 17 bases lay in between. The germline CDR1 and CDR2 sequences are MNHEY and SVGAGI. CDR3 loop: CASHALYEGGELFF. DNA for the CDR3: TGTGCCAGCCACGCCCTTTACGAGGGCGGGGAGCTGTTTTTT.

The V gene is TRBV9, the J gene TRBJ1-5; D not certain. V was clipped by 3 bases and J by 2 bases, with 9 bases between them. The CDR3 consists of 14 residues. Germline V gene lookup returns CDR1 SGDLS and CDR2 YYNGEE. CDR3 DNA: TGTGCCAGCAGCGCCTCTGGAGGCAATCAGCCCCAGCATTTT. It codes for CASSASGGNQPQHF.

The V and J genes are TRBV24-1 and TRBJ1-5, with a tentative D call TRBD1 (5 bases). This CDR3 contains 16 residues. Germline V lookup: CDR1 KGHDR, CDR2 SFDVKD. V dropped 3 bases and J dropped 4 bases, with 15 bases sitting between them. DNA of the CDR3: TGTGCCACCAGTGATCCGAGGACACCTCCTAATCAGCCCCAGCATTTT. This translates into CATSDPRTPPNQPQHF.

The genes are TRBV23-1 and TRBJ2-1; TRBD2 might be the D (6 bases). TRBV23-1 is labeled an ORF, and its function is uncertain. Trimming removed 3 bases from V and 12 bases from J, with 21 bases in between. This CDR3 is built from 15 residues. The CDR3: CASSHLPGRLGGQFF. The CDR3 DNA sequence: TGCGCCAGCAGTCATCTCCCCGGCAGACTGGGAGGGCAGTTCTTC.

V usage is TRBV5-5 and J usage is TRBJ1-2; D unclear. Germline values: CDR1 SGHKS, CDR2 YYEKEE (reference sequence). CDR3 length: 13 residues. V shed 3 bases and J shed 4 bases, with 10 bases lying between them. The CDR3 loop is CASSSEPVYGYTF. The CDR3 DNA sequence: TGTGCCAGCAGCTCCGAACCAGTCTATGGCTACACCTTC.

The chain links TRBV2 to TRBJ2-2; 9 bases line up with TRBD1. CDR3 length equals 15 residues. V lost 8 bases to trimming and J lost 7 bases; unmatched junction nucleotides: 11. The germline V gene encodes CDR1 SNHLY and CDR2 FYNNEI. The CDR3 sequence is CASLTGQGGDGELFF. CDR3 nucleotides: TGTGCCAGCTTAACGGGACAGGGTGGGGACGGGGAGCTGTTTTTT.